Below, 7 T cell receptor beta chains from the same sample are listed, as sequenced in a study of blood T cells in healthy people across ages. A J-beta primer mix and a sample-barcoded 5' primer were used in a second PCR of about 7 to 12 cycles. TCRdb ran MiXCR on the 5' RACE reads and lists one entry per CDR3 protein. Among about 1,500,000 distinct CDR3 sequences listed, about 40% were seen once. The sample taken for sequencing was blood. Every receptor here comes from a woman aged 18-29 years in good health.

A word on this clonotype: A read error may account for a junction end that differs from germline. V and J are TRBV6-5 and TRBJ2-1, with D unresolved. Germline CDR1 is MNHEY and CDR2 is SVGAGI. The length of the CDR3 is 14 residues. The CDR3 bases are TGTGCCAGCAGTTATGATAGCTCCTACGATGAGCAGTTCTTC. As protein: CASSYDSSYDEQFF.

This chain uses TRBV19 with TRBJ1-5; D is unclear. This CDR3 has 13 amino acids. The germline V and J ends were trimmed by 4 bases and 1 base, with 5 bases remaining between them. The germline CDR1 and CDR2 sequences are LNHDA and SQIVND (reference sequence). The CDR3 region has the DNA TGTGCCAGTAGTAGTCGGAGCAATCAGCCCCAGCATTTT. Translated: CASSSRSNQPQHF. The full variable domain, its missing parts supplied by reference TRBV19 and TRBJ1-5, is DGGITQSPKYLFRKEGQNVTLSCEQNLNHDAMYWYRQDPGQGLRLIYYSQIVNDFQKGDIAEGYSVSREKKESFPLTVTSAQKNPTAFYLCASSSRSNQPQHFGDGTRLSIL.

This clonotype was observed a handful of times. This may arise from a read error, as a much more abundant clone is one base away. The chain combines TRBV20-1 with TRBJ2-1; TRBD2 aligns across 7 bases. Germline V gene sequence: CDR1 DFQATT, CDR2 SNEGSKA (reference sequence). CDR3 length: 15 residues. The J segment lost 0 bases and the V segment lost 4 bases, leaving 6 bases of the junction unmatched. CDR3 residues: CSATRAGRSYNEQFF. In DNA, the CDR3 is TGCAGTGCTACCCGAGCGGGGCGCTCCTACAATGAGCAGTTCTTC.

The sample holds a few counts of this clonotype. The chain links TRBV20-1 to TRBJ2-3; D is perhaps TRBD1 (6 bases). V was shortened by 6 bases and J by 2 bases, with 15 bases between the two germline ends. The length of the CDR3 is 14 residues. Looked up from germline, CDR1 is DFQATT and CDR2 is SNEGSKA (reference sequence). The CDR3 coding sequence is TGCAGTGCCAGGGGCAGCAAGAACACAGATACGCAGTATTTT. It specifies CSARGSKNTDTQYF.

This chain connects TRBV20-1 to TRBJ2-1, with 7 bases lining up with TRBD2. This CDR3 region has 14 residues. Germline CDR1 and CDR2: DFQATT and SNEGSKA (reference sequence). The V gene end was trimmed by 5 bases and the J gene end by 10 bases; junction bases not matched to a gene: 14. Written as DNA, the CDR3 is TGCAGTGCTCCGCCGGGTGGGCCGGGGGGAGAGCAGTTCTTC. It translates to CSAPPGGPGGEQFF.

This clonotype was recorded many times. This sequence joins TRBV6-2 or TRBV6-3 and TRBJ2-7, with 9 positions matching TRBD2. Germline V lookup: CDR1 MNHEY, CDR2 SVGEGT. Unmatched junction bases numbered 7, after V lost 2 bases and J lost 8 bases. The CDR3 extends over 14 amino acids. DNA of the CDR3: TGTGCCAGCAGTTACCGCACCGGGACTAGCAAGCAGTACTTC. Encoded protein: CASSYRTGTSKQYF.

This clonotype was seen more than once but under ten times. This CDR3 is CASSQVILLGVETQYF. Written as DNA, the CDR3 is TGCGCCAGCAGCCAAGTCATACTACTGGGGGTCGAGACCCAGTACTTC. The V gene is TRBV4-1, the J gene TRBJ2-5; D assignment may be TRBD1 or TRBD2 (5 bases each). CDR1 is MGHRA, CDR2 YSYEKL, per germline. CDR3 length equals 16 residues. Trimming took 1 base from V and 5 from J, leaving 17 bases between them.